This T cell receptor beta chain stems from a study of shared clonotypes between healthy human individuals (dated by TCRdb to 2019 to 2021). About the study as a whole: Three men and two women, aged 18 to 49 years, made up the cohort. For each donor, three plates each were used for CD4 naive and CD4 memory, two plates were used for CD8 naive, and one plate was used for CD8 memory. The study deeply sequenced blood TCR repertoires of five healthy adults to estimate repertoire size and the extent of clonotype sharing between individuals. Libraries were prepared and TCR repertoires were sequenced by different laboratories using diverse techniques, in order to increase sequencing depth and limit assay-specific biases. Leukapheresis yielded between about 0.8 and 8.9 billion PBMCs per donor.

The donors were healthy, HIV-negative adults who had no recently reported acute infections or vaccinations. All donors were Caucasian adults living in Nashville, Tennessee, USA. CD4+ T cells were enriched through magnetic negative selection, after which naive cells were positively selected on CD45RA and the remaining negative fraction served as the memory subset. After blood collection by leukapheresis, PBMCs were isolated using Ficoll-Histopaque density gradient centrifugation and then cryopreserved in the vapor phase of liquid nitrogen. Analytical flow cytometry was used to check the purity and quantity of each magnetically sorted T cell population. Genomic DNA was isolated from every sorted fraction and measured by UV absorbance on a Nanodrop 2000c. Overall study outcomes, separate from this receptor: Pairwise subsampling led to the expectation that sequencing depth would affect the degree of clonotype sharing among donors. Larger estimated clonotype richness was generally found for naive subsets than for memory subsets. Sampling was limited to blood, and TCR repertoires in tissue likely differ from TCR repertoires in blood. Higher generation probabilities were observed for clonotypes shared by all four sorted-subset donors than for non-shared clonotypes. Rarefaction of sorted-subset datasets indicated incomplete sequencing despite the large sequencing depth. The genetic and exposure-history diversity represented was limited by the small number of donors. Sharing across a few donors was observed for around 5% of naive CD4, around 3.5% of naive CD8, around 2.5% of memory CD4, and around 0.4% of memory CD8 clonotypes.

Of note for this clone: No cognate antigen has been identified for it. The record has no base qualities; no much larger clone is one base away.

For CDR1 and CDR2, the germline V gene lists SQVTM and ANQGSEA. V was cut back by 4 bases and J by 0 bases, leaving a gap of 21 bases between them. The CDR3, cysteine through phenylalanine, is 17 amino acids long. The DNA shown is the 51-base CDR3, in frame from base 1. Using the deep immunoSEQ assay, multiplex PCR amplified TCR CDR3 regions from genomic DNA. For each cell subset, the extracted genomic DNA was distributed evenly across all wells of several immunoSEQ 96-well plates, and each plate served as one replicate. For sorted subsets, approximately 200 ng of genomic DNA, equivalent to around 30,000 T cell genomes, went into each replicate PCR. Purified libraries were quantified with a Qubit 3.0 fluorometer, sized on a Bioanalyzer 2100, and re-quantified with the KAPA Library Quantification kit. Every immunoSEQ 96-well plate was sequenced on a dedicated single-read 150-cycle Illumina NextSeq 550 flow cell. From the authors' description of their analysis: The immunoSEQ output contained only junctional sequences without quality scores, so filtering could not match that applied to full-length reads. Sequences were annotated with PyIR, a Python wrapper for IgBLAST v1.9, and V/J genes and CDR3 were assigned using IMGT germline references. Reads were filtered out if the reads had weak V/J assignments (E-value above 1e-6), no CDR3, stop codons, out-of-frame junctions, or ambiguous translated residues. V3J clonotypes were defined as sequences sharing an identical inferred V gene, J gene, and CDR3 amino acid sequence. The percentage overlap between two repertoires was calculated by dividing the number of shared unique clonotypes by the size of the smaller repertoire. Richness of each repertoire was evaluated using RTK rarefaction, the Chao1 estimator, and Recon v2.1 estimates of unobserved clonotypes. OLGA was used to compute generation probabilities for all TCRbeta clonotypes that the gDNA method yielded from a handful of donors. TCRdb obtained this table from immuneACCESS and retained in-frame rearrangements with V and J assigned. These tables miss some clones; where compared with another copy, unresolved V genes account for less than half of the shortfall, and the remainder is unexplained. The DNA gave D and trimming, while V, J and clone size come from that table. This sample has approximately 740,000 clones in its table, and around two thirds of those were observed once. Less than 2% of the sample rests with the top ten.

Sample: memory CD4+ T cells sorted from blood. In the paper's terms, the cell subset or site label means: CD45RA-negative fraction. The rearrangement combines TRBV29-1 with TRBJ1-1, and TRBD1 may be the D gene, going by 6 matching bases. The clonotype originates from a woman aged 25 to 45 in good health. The nucleotides are TGCAGCGTTGTTAGGGGGTCCGATACAGGCCTGAACACTGAAGCTTTCTTT. Translated, it gives CSVVRGSDTGLNTEAFF.